One sample yielded the 30 T cell receptor beta chains listed below, sequenced in a study of technical replicates of blood from a few donors. Sequencing used immunoSEQ multiplex PCR; TCRdb keeps in-frame clones, though not all of them. The data contain about 88,000 clones, around 92% of them singletons. The sequenced material came from T cells isolated from PBMCs. The source of these receptors is a human donor in good health.

The chain has TRBV2 and TRBJ1-2, with D possibly matching TRBD1 (5 bases). Germline lookup yields CDR1 SNHLY and CDR2 FYNNEI. V lost 1 base to trimming and J lost 7 bases, with 13 bases between them. The CDR3 extends over 14 amino acids. The chain's CDR3 is CASSEEATVGGYTF. In nucleotides, the CDR3 is TGTGCCAGCAGTGAAGAGGCGACAGTCGGTGGCTACACCTTC.

V is TRBV19 and J is TRBJ2-1, with D unclear. Germline V CDR1 and CDR2: LNHDA, SQIVND (reference sequence). Trimming pared 4 bases from V and 6 bases from J, leaving 7 bases between. This CDR3 region has 12 residues. The chain's CDR3 is CASSTQSNEQFF. DNA for the CDR3: TGTGCCAGTAGTACCCAGTCCAATGAGCAGTTCTTC.

In DNA, the CDR3 is TGTGCCAGCAGCTTGGGGGCCAAAGATACGCAGTATTTT. Translating it yields CASSLGAKDTQYF. The rearrangement links TRBV11-3 to TRBJ2-3, with D maybe TRBD1 (6 bases). V lost 3 bases and J 5 bases, leaving 9 bases between the germline ends. The CDR3 contains 13 residues. Germline assignment: CDR1 SGHNT and CDR2 YENEEA.

The gene calls are TRBV23-1 and TRBJ1-4; D is unresolved. TRBV23-1 is filed as an ORF, its function uncertain. The V gene lost 2 bases and the J gene lost 3 bases, with 19 bases spanning the gap. This CDR3 spans 18 amino acids. CDR3 in DNA: TGCGCCAGCAGTCAACTTCTGACACCCTTCCTCGCTAATGAAAAACTGTTTTTT. The encoded protein is CASSQLLTPFLANEKLFF.

The V and J genes are TRBV29-1 and TRBJ2-3; D ambiguous. V was shortened by 3 bases and J by 0 bases, with 7 bases between the two germline ends. The CDR3 totals 13 residues. Germline V gives CDR1 SQVTM, CDR2 ANQGSEA. CDR3 sequence: CSVDVTSTDTQYF. The DNA of the CDR3 is TGCAGCGTTGACGTGACAAGCACAGATACGCAGTATTTT.

V and J are TRBV5-5 and TRBJ1-4; maybe TRBD1 (5 bases). The CDR3 loop spans 14 amino acids. Trimming removed 3 bases at V and 7 bases at J, with 13 bases between. CDR1 SGHKS and CDR2 YYEKEE come from the germline V gene (reference sequence). The CDR3 sequence is CASSSTVGGEKLFF. In DNA form, the CDR3 reads TGTGCCAGCAGCTCGACAGTAGGTGGTGAAAAACTGTTTTTT. Full variable domain (outside the CDR3, taken from reference TRBV5-5 and TRBJ1-4): DAGVTQSPTHLIKTRGQQVTLRCSPISGHKSVSWYQQVLGQGPQFIFQYYEKEERGRGNFPDRFSARQFPNYSSELNVNALLLGDSALYLCASSSTVGGEKLFFGSGTQLSVL.

V and J are TRBV7-9 and TRBJ2-5; 7 bases map to TRBD2. Germline loops: CDR1 SEHNR, CDR2 FQNEAQ (reference sequence). J lost 10 bases, V lost 1 base, and 18 bases had no gene match. This CDR3 region has 17 residues. The DNA of the CDR3 is TGTGCCAGCAGCTTAGGCTCTCGGGAGGCCCACCACGATGACCAGTACTTC. Encoded protein: CASSLGSREAHHDDQYF.

The count of this clone is one. This chain joins TRBV5-4 and TRBJ2-2, with no clear D. The germline V and J ends were trimmed by 2 bases and 4 bases, with 12 bases remaining between them. This CDR3 is built from 15 residues. The germline CDR1 and CDR2 sequences are SGHNT and YYREEE (reference sequence). The DNA of the CDR3 is TGTGCCAGCAGCTTACCGACTGGCCCCACCGGGGAGCTGTTTTTT. This translates into CASSLPTGPTGELFF.

The chain employs TRBV28 and TRBJ2-5; D is perhaps TRBD2 (6 bases). Between the trimmed V and J ends, which lost 6 bases and 5 bases, there was a span of 22 bases. Germline lookup yields CDR1 MDHEN and CDR2 SYDVKM. The CDR3 consists of 16 residues. Written as DNA, the CDR3 is TGTGCCAGCAGGGATACGCGGGACTTGGTTTGGGAGACCCAGTACTTC. Protein: CASRDTRDLVWETQYF.

The table lists this clone with a few counts. V usage is TRBV5-1 and J usage is TRBJ2-2; 11 bases line up with TRBD2. J gave up 3 bases and V 4 bases, and 5 bases lay outside the gene matches. The CDR3 is made up of 16 amino acids. From germline, CDR1 is SGHRS and CDR2 YFSETQ. CDR3 coding DNA: TGCGCCAGCAGCATCCTAGCGGGGGGTGACACCGGGGAGCTGTTTTTT. As protein: CASSILAGGDTGELFF.

J is TRBJ1-2 and V is TRBV5-1, with TRBD1 as a possible D gene (5 bases). Germline V CDR1 and CDR2: SGHRS, YFSETQ. The CDR3 is made up of 15 amino acids. V gave up 3 bases and J gave up 3 bases, with 15 bases separating them. DNA of the CDR3: TGCGCCAGCAGCTGGGGCAATCGATGGGACTATGGCTACACCTTC. This gives the protein CASSWGNRWDYGYTF.

The genes are TRBV11-1 and TRBJ2-1; D is perhaps TRBD2 (6 bases). Trimming cost V 2 bases and J 4 bases, with 6 bases left between them. This CDR3 has 13 amino acids. Germline V lookup: CDR1 SGHAT, CDR2 FQDESV (reference sequence). The CDR3 loop reads CASSLLAYNEQFF. The CDR3 DNA sequence: TGTGCCAGCAGCTTACTAGCGTACAATGAGCAGTTCTTC.

The V gene is TRBV28, the J gene TRBJ2-7; 10 bases map to TRBD2. The CDR3 spans 18 residues. V lost 6 bases and J lost 1; bases outside the gene matches: 15. Germline V lookup: CDR1 MDHEN, CDR2 SYDVKM. The CDR3 protein is CASSLTVAAGGDSYEQYF. The CDR3 DNA reads as TGTGCCAGCAGCCTCACAGTCGCAGCGGGAGGGGATTCCTACGAGCAGTACTTC.

The rearrangement links TRBV25-1 to TRBJ2-3, with D maybe TRBD1 (5 bases). The germline V gene has CDR1 MGHDK and CDR2 SYGVNS. V shed 7 bases and J shed 3 bases, with 11 bases lying between them. The CDR3 sequence is 13 residues long. DNA of the CDR3: TGTGCCAGCACCCGGGCAGGGACAGATACGCAGTATTTT. Translated: CASTRAGTDTQYF.

This chain links TRBV10-3 with TRBJ1-2; 7 positions match TRBD1. Germline CDR1 reads ENHRY; CDR2 reads SYGVKD. Germline trimming cut 3 bases from V and 6 bases from J; bases unmatched to any gene: 10. The CDR3 covers 15 residues. CDR3 amino acids: CAISDFGRGADGYTF. The CDR3 DNA is TGTGCCATCAGTGATTTCGGCAGGGGGGCAGATGGCTACACCTTC.

V and J are TRBV5-8 and TRBJ1-5, with 10 bases identical to TRBD1. Trimming cost V 1 base and J 5 bases; bases outside gene matches: 6. The germline gives CDR1 SGHTS, CDR2 YDEGEE. The CDR3 loop spans 16 amino acids. In DNA, the CDR3 is TGTGCCAGCAGCTTGAGGGACAGGGGCTACGATCAGCCCCAGCATTTT. Its protein product is CASSLRDRGYDQPQHF.

The chain employs TRBV27 and TRBJ2-7; TRBD2 matches at 14 bases. This CDR3 is built from 17 residues. CDR1 and CDR2 (germline): MNHEY, SMNVEV (reference sequence). V gave up 5 bases and J gave up 4 bases; unmatched junction bases: 10. As DNA, the CDR3 is TGTGCCAGCAGTCTTCGGACGGGACTAGCGGGAGCGTACGAGCAGTACTTC. Translated: CASSLRTGLAGAYEQYF.

In DNA, the CDR3 is TGCAGCGTTGTGCGGGACAGGGGAATCGGCGAGCAGTACTTC. Translated, it gives CSVVRDRGIGEQYF. The chain uses TRBV29-1 and TRBJ2-7; TRBD1 aligns across 10 bases. CDR3 length equals 14 residues. The germline V gene has CDR1 SQVTM and CDR2 ANQGSEA. V lost 4 bases, J lost 6 bases, and 9 bases stayed unmatched.

The CDR3 DNA reads TGTGCCAGCAGTTTATCGGACAGAGGCGGCTATGGCTACACCTTC. This gives the protein CASSLSDRGGYGYTF. The chain recombines TRBV27 with TRBJ1-2; a weak D match, TRBD1 (6 bases). CDR1 MNHEY and CDR2 SMNVEV come from the germline V gene (reference sequence). CDR3 length equals 15 residues. V gave up 0 bases and J gave up 4 bases, with 12 bases separating them.

The CDR3 protein is CASTTSGSGDTQYF. CDR3 nucleotides: TGTGCCAGCACAACTAGCGGGAGTGGCGATACGCAGTATTTT. The rearrangement joins TRBV5-4 to TRBJ2-3; TRBD2 aligns across 11 bases. CDR1 SGHNT and CDR2 YYREEE come from the germline V gene (reference sequence). The CDR3 is made up of 14 amino acids. The trim removed 6 bases at V and 6 bases at J, leaving 6 bases unmatched.

The chain joins TRBV20-1 to TRBJ2-4; D unclear. This CDR3 has 10 residues. The V gene's germline CDR1 is DFQATT and CDR2 SNEGSKA (reference sequence). Trimming took 7 bases from V and 10 from J, leaving 11 bases between them. CDR3 bases: TGCAGTGGGAAGAAGGAGATTCAGTACTTC. Amino acid sequence: CSGKKEIQYF.

The chain links TRBV4-1 to TRBJ2-5; 7 bases are a match to TRBD1. The CDR3 has 20 residues. Germline V CDR1 and CDR2: MGHRA, YSYEKL. Germline trimming cut 2 bases from V and 5 bases from J; bases unmatched to any gene: 23. The CDR3 is CASSQSRGHRGTLPGETQYF. CDR3 in DNA: TGCGCCAGCAGCCAAAGTCGGGGACACAGGGGCACTCTACCGGGGGAGACCCAGTACTTC.

For the CDR3, the DNA is TGTGCCAGTATCCAAACCGGGACAGGGATTGATCAGCCCCAGCATTTT. It encodes CASIQTGTGIDQPQHF. The chain combines TRBV19 with TRBJ1-5, with 9 bases identical to TRBD1. Losses at the gene ends were 7 bases for V and 5 bases for J; bases not matched to a gene: 12. The germline V gene has CDR1 LNHDA and CDR2 SQIVND (reference sequence). This CDR3 has 16 residues.

The chain joins TRBV7-9 to TRBJ1-1; 10 nucleotides agree with TRBD1. The junction had 10 bases not matched to a gene; V was cut back by 1 base and J by 5 bases. Germline CDR1 and CDR2: SEHNR and FQNEAQ (reference sequence). The CDR3 length is 17 residues. Written as DNA, the CDR3 is TGTGCCAGCAGCTTAGTCAAGACAGGGGGCGCGACGACTGAAGCTTTCTTT. This translates into CASSLVKTGGATTEAFF.

The chain has TRBV27 and TRBJ2-1; D might be TRBD2 (5 bases). V was cut by 5 bases and J by 2 bases, with 7 bases left in between. In germline, CDR1 is MNHEY, CDR2 SMNVEV (reference sequence). The CDR3 sequence is 13 residues long. The CDR3 bases are TGTGCCAGCAGTAGCGGAACCTACAATGAGCAGTTCTTC. Encoded protein: CASSSGTYNEQFF.

J is TRBJ2-2 and V is TRBV27, with 14 bases identical to TRBD2. The CDR3 sequence is 19 residues long. In germline, CDR1 is MNHEY, CDR2 SMNVEV (reference sequence). Losses at the gene ends were 5 bases for V and 1 base for J; bases not matched to a gene: 9. CDR3 region: CASSQEWTSGRLNTGELFF. DNA for the CDR3: TGTGCCAGCAGTCAAGAATGGACTAGCGGGAGGCTGAACACCGGGGAGCTGTTTTTT.

This chain links TRBV6-1 with TRBJ1-2; 8 positions agree with TRBD1. Germline V gene lookup returns CDR1 MNHNS and CDR2 SASEGT. Losses at the gene ends were 0 bases for V and 2 bases for J; bases not matched to a gene: 8. This CDR3 has 17 amino acids. DNA of the CDR3: TGTGCCAGCAGTGAAGCGGTCGCAGGGGGCCCCAACTATGGCTACACCTTC. Protein sequence: CASSEAVAGGPNYGYTF.

The chain combines TRBV30 with TRBJ1-1, with TRBD1 matching over 8 bases. Germline CDR1 reads GTSNPN; CDR2 reads SVGIG (reference sequence). V was clipped by 7 bases and J by 8 bases; unmatched bases: 12. This CDR3 has 13 residues. In DNA, the CDR3 is TGTGCCTCCCCAAGCGGGACAGGTCAAGAAGCTTTCTTT. Translation gives CASPSGTGQEAFF.

The CDR3 sequence is CASSSWGSTGELFF. In DNA, the CDR3 is TGTGCCAGCAGTAGTTGGGGCTCCACCGGGGAGCTGTTTTTT. V and J are TRBV27 and TRBJ2-2, with D possibly TRBD1 on 5 matching bases. Germline-derived CDR1 and CDR2 are MNHEY and SMNVEV (reference sequence). The CDR3 extends over 14 amino acids. V was pared by 5 bases and J by 4 bases, with 11 bases between.

This chain joins TRBV5-6 and TRBJ2-7; D is undetermined. V shed 4 bases and J shed 4 bases, with 9 bases lying between them. The CDR3 loop spans 12 amino acids. Germline V gene lookup returns CDR1 SGHDT and CDR2 YYEEEE. DNA for the CDR3: TGTGCCAGCAGCCGCCCAGGTTACGAGCAGTACTTC. This encodes CASSRPGYEQYF. Filled out from reference TRBV5-6 and TRBJ2-7, the complete variable domain reads DAGVTQSPTHLIKTRGQQVTLRCSPKSGHDTVSWYQQALGQGPQFIFQYYEEEERQRGNFPDRFSGHQFPNYSSELNVNALLLGDSALYLCASSRPGYEQYFGPGTRLTVT.